Described below is a single T cell receptor (beta chain) sequence and its context. Its cognate antigen is unknown. This entry comes from a study of cytotoxic CD8 clonotypes in ibrutinib-treated CLL. Study-level background: Responses: roughly 25 partial, 2 complete; after median approximately six years, roughly 14 stayed remitted, some twelve progressed. Study-wide points: Under treatment, the uncommon public clonotypes either contracted or remained stable. Clonality was higher at ibrutinib response and returned toward baseline at progression.

Depths of 1 in 200,000 to 1 in 1 million T cells were the sequencing target. Generated by immunoSEQ multiplex PCR, the TCRdb table keeps only in-frame clones and is missing some. The sample contains roughly 40,000 clones, over 60% of which appear only once. Germline V gene lookup returns CDR1 MDHEN and CDR2 SYDVKM. V lost 4 bases, J lost 2 bases, and 6 bases stayed unmatched. CDR3 length: 15 amino acids. The clonotype originates from a human donor with chronic lymphocytic leukemia. V and J are TRBV28 and TRBJ1-1; 8 positions agree with TRBD1. The material sequenced was PBMCs, taken after 12 months of ibrutinib treatment. The DNA for the CDR3 is TGTGCCAGCAGTTCGGCAGGGGGCTTTAACACTGAAGCTTTCTTT. This encodes CASSSAGGFNTEAFF.